This entry lists 16 T cell receptor beta chains sequenced from one sample in a study of blood T cell repertoires in COVID-19. TCRdb keeps only in-frame clones here, not all; method: immunoSEQ multiplex PCR. The table records about 210,000 clones, 65% to 90% of them present only once. The source material was peripheral blood. These receptors originate from a man aged 45 to 65 with COVID-19, enrolled during active disease.

With regard to this clone: Relative to the germline gene, one junction end is altered; a read error may explain this. The rearrangement uses TRBV7-7 and TRBJ1-5, with D unresolved. CDR1 and CDR2 (germline): SSHAT, FNYEAQ (reference sequence). The CDR3 is made up of 12 amino acids. The CDR3 region is CASSFHYQPQHF. CDR3 bases: TGTGCTAGCAGCTTCCACTATCAGCCCCAGCATTTT.

This chain uses TRBV5-5 with TRBJ2-7; a weak D match, TRBD2 (5 bases). V was clipped by 4 bases and J by 6 bases, with 11 bases between them. Germline V gene sequence: CDR1 SGHKS, CDR2 YYEKEE (reference sequence). This CDR3 comprises 12 residues. Here the CDR3 reads CASSRSGPEQYF. CDR3 bases: TGTGCCAGCAGCAGGAGCGGTCCCGAGCAGTACTTC.

This clone was recorded only once. The gene calls are TRBV5-6 and TRBJ2-1, with D possibly matching TRBD1 (5 bases). V shed 5 bases and J shed 2 bases, with 17 bases lying between them. Germline CDR1 reads SGHDT; CDR2 reads YYEEEE. This CDR3 spans 16 amino acids. In DNA form, the CDR3 reads TGTGCCAGCAGTTACGCTGACAGAATAGCCTACAATGAGCAGTTCTTC. It translates to CASSYADRIAYNEQFF.

J is TRBJ1-3 and V is TRBV9, with D unresolved. Germline V gene lookup returns CDR1 SGDLS and CDR2 YYNGEE. Trimming stripped 1 base from V and 0 bases from J, with 11 bases between. The CDR3 consists of 16 residues. The CDR3 spells CASSVQDLSSGNTIYF. CDR3 bases: TGTGCCAGCAGCGTACAGGATCTTAGCTCTGGAAACACCATATATTTT.

J is TRBJ1-1 and V is TRBV7-9; D not certain. This CDR3 has 14 residues. Trimming left V 4 bases short and J 1 base short, with 10 bases between. Germline V gives CDR1 SEHNR, CDR2 FQNEAQ (reference sequence). CDR3: CASSSPPGNTEAFF. The CDR3 nucleotides are TGTGCCAGCAGCTCCCCTCCGGGGAACACTGAAGCTTTCTTT. The full variable domain, with the rest looked up from reference TRBV7-9 and TRBJ1-1, is DTGVSQNPRHKITKRGQNVTFRCDPISEHNRLYWYRQTLGQGPEFLTYFQNEAQLEKSRLLSDRFSAERPKGSFSTLEIQRTEQGDSAMYLCASSSPPGNTEAFFGQGTRLTVV.

In its sample, this clone was seen a few times. The chain has TRBV30 and TRBJ1-1; no reliable D call. Trimming removed 4 bases from V and 0 bases from J, with 3 bases in between. Germline CDR1 GTSNPN, CDR2 SVGIG (reference sequence). There are 11 residues in the CDR3. The CDR3 region has the DNA TGTGCCTGGACTCTGAACACTGAAGCTTTCTTT. Residues: CAWTLNTEAFF. Filled out from reference TRBV30 and TRBJ1-1, the complete variable domain reads SQTIHQWPATLVQPVGSPLSLECTVEGTSNPNLYWYRQAAGRGLQLLFYSVGIGQISSEVPQNLSASRPQDRQFILSSKKLLLSDSGFYLCAWTLNTEAFFGQGTRLTVV.

The rearrangement links TRBV6-5 to TRBJ1-1; possible D gene TRBD1, 5 bases. Trimming shortened V by 4 bases and J by 0 bases, and 9 bases separated the two germline ends. Germline CDR1 MNHEY, CDR2 SVGAGI. CDR3 length equals 14 residues. The CDR3 sequence is CASSFDSMNTEAFF. CDR3 bases: TGTGCCAGCAGTTTCGACAGCATGAACACTGAAGCTTTCTTT.

The V and J genes are TRBV19 and TRBJ2-7, with 7 bases lining up with TRBD1. The V segment lost 3 bases and the J segment 3 bases; nucleotides outside the gene matches: 5. This CDR3 has 14 amino acids. The germline V gene encodes CDR1 LNHDA and CDR2 SQIVND (reference sequence). DNA of the CDR3: TGTGCCAGTAGTATCCGAGGGGGCGACTACGAGCAGTACTTC. Protein sequence: CASSIRGGDYEQYF.

V is TRBV11-2 and J is TRBJ1-2; 11 bases line up with TRBD1. CDR3 length: 15 amino acids. Germline V gives CDR1 SGHAT, CDR2 FQNNGV. The trim removed 5 bases at V and 6 bases at J, leaving 8 bases unmatched. The CDR3 spells CASSLWTGGMNGYTF. The CDR3 DNA sequence: TGTGCCAGCAGCCTCTGGACAGGGGGCATGAATGGCTACACCTTC.

This chain connects TRBV6-5 to TRBJ2-2; a weak D match, TRBD2 (5 bases). Between the trimmed V and J ends, which lost 7 bases and 6 bases, there was a span of 12 bases. The CDR3 length is 13 residues. Germline V lookup: CDR1 MNHEY, CDR2 SVGAGI. CDR3 protein: CASTGERPGELFF. The CDR3 nucleotides read TGTGCCAGCACCGGAGAGCGGCCCGGGGAGCTGTTTTTT.

V usage is TRBV5-1 and J usage is TRBJ1-4; TRBD1 matches 7 bases. Germline trimming cut 5 bases from V and 3 bases from J; bases unmatched to any gene: 7. CDR1 is SGHRS and CDR2 is YFSETQ in the germline V gene. The CDR3 spans 15 residues. The CDR3 here is CASRPPGTANEKLFF. The CDR3 DNA sequence: TGCGCCAGCAGGCCACCCGGGACAGCTAATGAAAAACTGTTTTTT.

For this clone: At one boundary the junction diverges from the germline segment, which might be a read error. The chain recombines TRBV29-1 with TRBJ2-7; D is possibly TRBD2 (6 bases). This CDR3 is 16 amino acids long. Looked up from germline, CDR1 is SQVTM and CDR2 is ANQGSEA. The DNA for the CDR3 is TGCAGCCTTGAGGTTGACCGGGAGTTCAACTCTCACGAGCAGTACTTC. Its translation: CSLEVDREFNSHEQYF.

CDR3 sequence reads: CASSPSDRAYEQYF. DNA for the CDR3: TGTGCCAGCTCACCCAGCGACAGAGCCTACGAGCAGTACTTC. The chain recombines TRBV18 with TRBJ2-7; D possibly corresponds to TRBD1 (5 bases). The CDR3 is 14 residues long. Germline assignment: CDR1 KGHSH and CDR2 LQKENI. Trimming pared 3 bases from V and 2 bases from J, leaving 11 bases between.

The chain has TRBV7-9 and TRBJ2-7; 9 bases match TRBD1. This CDR3 has 14 amino acids. J lost 2 bases, V lost 3 bases, and 2 bases had no gene match. Looked up from germline, CDR1 is SEHNR and CDR2 is FQNEAQ (reference sequence). Here the CDR3 DNA reads TGTGCCAGCAGCTTGGGACAGGGAGCCTACGAGCAGTACTTC. This encodes CASSLGQGAYEQYF.

This clone was detected once. The chain recombines TRBV5-4 with TRBJ1-1; D call uncertain. Germline lookup yields CDR1 SGHNT and CDR2 YYREEE (reference sequence). V gave up 2 bases and J gave up 7 bases, with 12 bases separating them. The CDR3 runs 13 residues. The CDR3 nucleotides are TGTGCCAGCAGCTTTCTAGCCTTGGGTGAAGCTTTCTTT. This sequence encodes CASSFLALGEAFF.

This sequence joins TRBV9 and TRBJ1-1; no clear D gene. CDR3 length: 13 residues. V lost 3 bases, J lost 4 bases, and 10 bases lay in between. Germline-derived CDR1 and CDR2 are SGDLS and YYNGEE. The CDR3 spells CASSAVSSTEAFF. DNA for the CDR3: TGTGCCAGCAGCGCCGTTTCGAGCACTGAAGCTTTCTTT. Full variable domain (missing parts from reference TRBV9 and TRBJ1-1): DSGVTQTPKHLITATGQRVTLRCSPRSGDLSVYWYQQSLDQGLQFLIQYYNGEERAKGNILERFSAQQFPDLHSELNLSSLELGDSALYFCASSAVSSTEAFFGQGTRLTVV.